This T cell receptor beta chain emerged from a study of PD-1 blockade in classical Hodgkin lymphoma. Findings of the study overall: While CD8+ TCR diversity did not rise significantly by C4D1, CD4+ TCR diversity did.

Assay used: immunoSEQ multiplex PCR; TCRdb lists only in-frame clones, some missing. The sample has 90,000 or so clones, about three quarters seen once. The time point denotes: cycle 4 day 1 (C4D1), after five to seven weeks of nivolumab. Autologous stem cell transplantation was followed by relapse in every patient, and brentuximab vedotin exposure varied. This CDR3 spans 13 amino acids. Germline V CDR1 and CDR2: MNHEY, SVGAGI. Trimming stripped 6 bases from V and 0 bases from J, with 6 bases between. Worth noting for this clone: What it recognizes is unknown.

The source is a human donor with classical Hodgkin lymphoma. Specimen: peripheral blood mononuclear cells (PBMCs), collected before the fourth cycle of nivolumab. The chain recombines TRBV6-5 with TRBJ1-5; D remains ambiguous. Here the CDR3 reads CASSRYSNQPQHF. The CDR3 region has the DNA TGTGCCAGCAGCAGGTATAGCAATCAGCCCCAGCATTTT.